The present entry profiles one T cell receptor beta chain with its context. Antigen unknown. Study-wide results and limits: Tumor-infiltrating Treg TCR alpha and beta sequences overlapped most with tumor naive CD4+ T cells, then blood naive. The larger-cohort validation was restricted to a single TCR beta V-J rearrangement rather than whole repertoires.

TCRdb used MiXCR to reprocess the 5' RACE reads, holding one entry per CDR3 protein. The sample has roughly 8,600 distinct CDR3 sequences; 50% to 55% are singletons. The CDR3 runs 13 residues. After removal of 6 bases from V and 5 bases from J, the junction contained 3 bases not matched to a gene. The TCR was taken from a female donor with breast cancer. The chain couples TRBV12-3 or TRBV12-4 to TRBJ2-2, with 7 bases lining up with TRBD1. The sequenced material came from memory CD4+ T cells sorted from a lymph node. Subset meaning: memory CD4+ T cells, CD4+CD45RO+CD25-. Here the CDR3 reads CASSPTGTGELFF. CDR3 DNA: TGTGCCAGCAGCCCGACAGGGACCGGGGAGCTGTTTTTT.